These 26 T cell receptor beta chains originate from one sample sequenced in a study of blood T cells in healthy people across ages (dated by TCRdb to about 2015). Library preparation used 5' RACE. These reads were obtained on an Illumina HiSeq 2500. A second PCR of roughly 6 to 11 cycles was run with a J-beta primer mix and a sample-barcoded 5' primer. TCRdb's own reprocessing of the public reads used fastp at Q25 and MiXCR and kept productive beta chains. Entries that share a CDR3 protein sequence are merged under the most common genes and DNA. For this sample the table gives about a million distinct CDR3 sequences, of which roughly 48% were detected only once. About an eighth of the sample lies in the top ten. The material sequenced was blood. The receptors were gathered from a man between 25 and 39 years old in good health.

The chain recombines TRBV19 with TRBJ2-1, with D tentatively TRBD2 (5 bases). V lost 2 bases and J lost 6, with 11 bases in between. CDR1 and CDR2 (germline): LNHDA, SQIVND (reference sequence). This CDR3 has 14 residues. The CDR3 sequence is CASSISLVANEQFF. Here the CDR3 DNA reads TGTGCCAGTAGTATATCACTAGTCGCCAATGAGCAGTTCTTC.

The chain has TRBV7-2 and TRBJ2-2, with a possible D match to TRBD2 (5 bases). Trimming removed 5 bases at V and 3 bases at J, with 10 bases between. The germline CDR1 and CDR2 sequences are SGHTA and FQGNSA. This CDR3 spans 14 amino acids. The CDR3 sequence is CASSDGLHTGELFF. CDR3 DNA: TGTGCCAGCAGCGATGGACTGCACACCGGGGAGCTGTTTTTT.

This chain joins TRBV6-6 and TRBJ1-1, with a possible D match to TRBD1 (5 bases). Trimming shortened V by 6 bases and J by 1 base, and 18 bases separated the two germline ends. This CDR3 is built from 16 residues. Germline-derived CDR1 and CDR2 are MNHNY and SVGAGI (reference sequence). CDR3 nucleotides: TGTGCCAGCAGCCTCCTGTTGACAGTGGGGAACACTGAAGCTTTCTTT. Residues: CASSLLLTVGNTEAFF.

Concerning this clonotype: The junction shows a germline mismatch at one end, possibly a read error. Here the CDR3 reads CASSQGLGNTGELFF. DNA of the CDR3: TGCGCCAGCAGTCAAGGTTTAGGGAACACCGGGGAGCTGTTTTTT. The chain recombines TRBV4-1 with TRBJ2-2; D uncertain. Looked up from germline, CDR1 is MGHRA and CDR2 is YSYEKL. The CDR3 is made up of 15 amino acids.

In regard to this clonotype: This may arise from a read error, as a much more abundant clone is one base away. The rearrangement uses TRBV20-1 and TRBJ1-1, with D unresolved. The germline V and J ends were trimmed by 4 bases and 0 bases, with 9 bases remaining between them. CDR1 is DFQATT and CDR2 is SNEGSKA in the germline V gene (reference sequence). The CDR3 length is 13 residues. For the CDR3, the DNA is TGCAGTGCTAAACACAGCGTGAACACTGAAGCTTTCTTT. Translation gives CSAKHSVNTEAFF.

Notes on this clonotype: At one of its ends the junction is not consistent with the germline gene, which may arise from a read error. The chain uses TRBV4-1 and TRBJ1-2, with D uncertain. The germline V gene encodes CDR1 MGHRA and CDR2 YSYEKL. This CDR3 has 15 residues. The CDR3 loop is CASSQDEGSTYSYTF. DNA of the CDR3: TGCGCCAGCAGCCAAGATGAGGGATCGACCTATAGCTACACCTTC.

The CDR3, as DNA: TGCGCCAGCAGCCAAGATCTAGCGGGGGGCCACAATGAGCAGTACTTC. Amino acids: CASSQDLAGGHNEQYF. The V call is TRBV4-3, the J call TRBJ2-5; the match to TRBD2 covers 11 bases. This CDR3 has 16 residues. Germline V gives CDR1 LGHNA, CDR2 YSLEER. The junction had 11 bases not matched to a gene; V was cut back by 0 bases and J by 11 bases.

The rearrangement uses TRBV10-3 and TRBJ1-2; tentatively, D is TRBD1 (5 bases). From germline, CDR1 is ENHRY and CDR2 SYGVKD. V was cut by 0 bases and J by 7 bases, with 6 bases left in between. This CDR3 region has 12 residues. The CDR3 sequence is CAISESGAGYTF. DNA for the CDR3: TGTGCCATCAGTGAGTCAGGGGCTGGCTACACCTTC.

In this sample, this clonotype turned up once. This chain joins TRBV6-6 and TRBJ1-1; D gene unclear. The CDR3 consists of 15 residues. The germline V gene has CDR1 MNHNY and CDR2 SVGAGI (reference sequence). V lost 2 bases and J lost 0, with 10 bases in between. The CDR3 coding sequence is TGTGCCAGCAGTTACAACAGCAGGCTGAACACTGAAGCTTTCTTT. Translation gives CASSYNSRLNTEAFF.

This clonotype appeared a few times. V gene TRBV4-3 combines with J gene TRBJ1-1; D uncertain. V was cut by 0 bases and J by 2 bases, with 13 bases left in between. Germline V gene lookup returns CDR1 LGHNA and CDR2 YSLEER. The CDR3 consists of 16 residues. CDR3 nucleotide sequence: TGCGCCAGCAGCCAAGAGGTTCCAGTCTCAAACACTGAAGCTTTCTTT. This sequence encodes CASSQEVPVSNTEAFF.

This clonotype came up a few times. This chain links TRBV15 with TRBJ2-7, with TRBD1 as a possible D gene (5 bases). The CDR3 spans 14 residues. Germline lookup yields CDR1 LNHNV and CDR2 YYDKDF (reference sequence). Trimming took 0 bases from V and 4 from J, leaving 10 bases between them. CDR3: CATSREGVRYEQYF. The CDR3 DNA reads TGTGCCACCAGCAGAGAAGGGGTAAGATACGAGCAGTACTTC.

This clonotype has more than one count but fewer than ten. The chain links TRBV7-2 to TRBJ1-4; D is ambiguous. The length of the CDR3 is 17 residues. Germline values: CDR1 SGHTA, CDR2 FQGNSA. Between the trimmed V and J ends, which lost 2 bases and 0 bases, there was a span of 13 bases. Written as DNA, the CDR3 is TGTGCCAGCAGCTTATTGGGTGCGCCGGCAACTAATGAAAAACTGTTTTTT. Translation gives CASSLLGAPATNEKLFF.

The CDR3 reads CSVVLASGTLTDTQYF. The CDR3 nucleotides read TGCAGCGTTGTATTGGCTAGCGGAACCCTCACAGATACGCAGTATTTT. The chain combines TRBV29-1 with TRBJ2-3, with 7 bases fitting TRBD2. The V and J ends lost 4 bases and 2 bases, in that order; junction bases with no gene match: 12. Per germline, CDR1 SQVTM and CDR2 ANQGSEA. The CDR3 consists of 16 residues.

This clonotype was seen more than once but under ten times. The V call is TRBV7-2, the J call TRBJ1-4; 7 bases agree with TRBD1. The CDR3 loop spans 15 amino acids. The V and J ends lost 5 bases and 2 bases, in that order; junction bases with no gene match: 5. The germline gives CDR1 SGHTA, CDR2 FQGNSA. The CDR3 loop reads CASSETGLTNEKLFF. The CDR3, as DNA: TGTGCCAGCAGCGAGACAGGGTTGACTAATGAAAAACTGTTTTTT.

V is TRBV4-1 and J is TRBJ2-7; maybe TRBD1 (6 bases). CDR1 is MGHRA, CDR2 YSYEKL, per germline. V dropped 1 base and J dropped 1 base, with 14 bases sitting between them. This CDR3 has 16 amino acids. CDR3 protein: CASSQVIGQGSYEQYF. In DNA, the CDR3 is TGCGCCAGCAGCCAAGTAATAGGGCAGGGGTCCTACGAGCAGTACTTC.

The V call is TRBV18, the J call TRBJ2-1; no reliable D call. Looked up from germline, CDR1 is KGHSH and CDR2 is LQKENI. The ends were cut back, 1 base at V and 7 bases at J, with 11 bases in the middle. The CDR3 runs 14 residues. The CDR3 DNA reads as TGTGCCAGCTCACCACGGCATGTTACGAATGAGCAGTTCTTC. Translated: CASSPRHVTNEQFF.

This clonotype was recorded a few times. DNA for the CDR3: TGTGCCAGCAGCTTAGGTGTCAGCTCCTACGAGCAGTACTTC. Protein product: CASSLGVSSYEQYF. This sequence joins TRBV13 and TRBJ2-7, with no clear D. This CDR3 is 14 amino acids long. With 0 bases removed from V and 0 bases from J, the gap between germline ends came to 6 bases. Per germline, CDR1 PRHDT and CDR2 FYEKMQ (reference sequence).

The genes are TRBV29-1 and TRBJ2-5; 9 bases align to TRBD1. Germline assignment: CDR1 SQVTM and CDR2 ANQGSEA. The length of the CDR3 is 18 residues. Trimming cost V 0 bases and J 6 bases; bases outside gene matches: 17. The CDR3 DNA reads TGCAGCGTTGAAGACCCCGACAGGGGGAACCACTTAAGTCAGACCCAGTACTTC. It translates to CSVEDPDRGNHLSQTQYF.

Written as DNA, the CDR3 is TGCGCCAGCAGCTTGGCCGGGGGGACCGCTAGACGGACCTCTAGCACAGATACGCAGTATTTT. As protein: CASSLAGGTARRTSSTDTQYF. This chain connects TRBV5-1 to TRBJ2-3, with 7 bases that match TRBD2. This CDR3 region has 21 residues. The germline V gene has CDR1 SGHRS and CDR2 YFSETQ. The V segment lost 0 bases and the J segment 0 bases; nucleotides outside the gene matches: 19.

This clonotype was observed a few times. The V gene is TRBV6-5, the J gene TRBJ2-5; 7 bases agree with TRBD2. The V gene end was trimmed by 6 bases and the J gene end by 2 bases; junction bases not matched to a gene: 3. CDR3 length: 13 residues. Germline V gene data show CDR1 as MNHEY and CDR2 as SVGAGI. The CDR3 protein is CASRGGFQETQYF. In DNA, the CDR3 is TGTGCCAGCAGGGGGGGGTTTCAAGAGACCCAGTACTTC.

The rearrangement links TRBV12-3 or TRBV12-4 to TRBJ1-2; TRBD1 matches 9 bases. This CDR3 spans 13 amino acids. V lost 5 bases and J lost 7; bases outside the gene matches: 5. This chain's CDR3 is CASSEQGASGYTF. The CDR3 DNA sequence: TGTGCCAGCAGTGAACAGGGGGCTAGTGGCTACACCTTC.

Concerning this clonotype itself: One end of the junction is discordant with germline, which a read error may explain. The chain employs TRBV7-3 and TRBJ2-2, with 10 bases fitting TRBD1. This CDR3 has 14 residues. Per germline, CDR1 SGHTA and CDR2 FQGTGA. The CDR3 sequence is CASSLKNGQGVLFF. In DNA form, the CDR3 reads TGTGCCAGCAGCTTAAAGAACGGACAGGGGGTGCTGTTTTTT.

Only a few counts were recorded for this clonotype. The J gene is TRBJ2-1, the V gene TRBV29-1; 8 bases are shared with TRBD1. Germline CDR1 and CDR2: SQVTM and ANQGSEA. There are 14 residues in the CDR3. V lost 6 bases to trimming and J lost 8 bases; unmatched junction nucleotides: 12. Here the CDR3 DNA reads TGCAGCGTGGAAAACGACAGGGGCCCTGATGAGCAGTTCTTC. This translates into CSVENDRGPDEQFF.

The chain is built from TRBV3-1 and TRBJ1-1; D not resolved. Germline V CDR1 and CDR2: LGHDT, YNNKEL (reference sequence). V shed 7 bases and J shed 11 bases, with 20 bases lying between them. This CDR3 is 13 amino acids long. In DNA, the CDR3 is TGTGCCAGCACGCAAGAGGCGGCTTCCTCCGCTTTCTTT. Its protein is CASTQEAASSAFF.

This clonotype occurred a few times. V gene TRBV20-1 combines with J gene TRBJ2-1, with 8 positions matching TRBD2. This CDR3 has 15 residues. Trimming removed 4 bases from V and 6 bases from J; junction bases left unmatched: 11. Germline values: CDR1 DFQATT, CDR2 SNEGSKA (reference sequence). For the CDR3, the DNA is TGCAGTGCTACCCGACCAATGGCGGGGGGCAATGAGCAGTTCTTC. It specifies CSATRPMAGGNEQFF.

V and J are TRBV2 and TRBJ2-1, with TRBD2 as a possible D gene (5 bases). In germline, CDR1 is SNHLY, CDR2 FYNNEI. V was trimmed by 7 bases and J by 0 bases, leaving 13 bases between them. CDR3 size: 15 residues. Here the CDR3 DNA reads TGTGCCAGCATATGGACTCCAAGCTCCTACAATGAGCAGTTCTTC. It yields the protein CASIWTPSSYNEQFF.